Listed below are T cell receptor beta chains from one sample, sequenced in a study of T-cell reconstitution after alpha-beta-depleted transplantation in children. TCRdb re-derived calls from the PCR reads in MiXCR, one entry per CDR3 protein. The sample contains 420,000 or so distinct CDR3 sequences, approximately 10% of which appear only once. This material consisted of PBMCs from the stem cell graft donor, taken from the stem cell graft. These receptors all come from a human donor who donated a stem cell graft to a child with acute myeloid leukemia. CDR3s include the opening cysteine and the closing phenylalanine or tryptophan. D genes are given only for firm matches. A row's size may be missing; if present it is once, few, many or a size class.

j_gene	d_gene	v_gene	abundance	CDR3nt	CDR3aa
TRBJ1-1	TRBD1	TRBV10-3	many	TGTGCCATCAGCGTCGGACAGGGGGCGAACACTGAAGCTTTCTTT	CAISVGQGANTEAFF
TRBJ1-4	TRBD1	TRBV20-1	-	TGCAGTGCCGCAGGAGGGACAGGAGGGGAAAAACTGTTTTTT	CSAAGGTGGEKLFF
TRBJ2-1	-	TRBV20-1	few	TGCAGTGCTCCTGACTACAATGAGCAGTTCTTC	CSAPDYNEQFF
TRBJ1-4	-	TRBV4-2	few	TGTGCCAGCAGATCAGATGCAACTAATGAAAAACTGTTTTTT	CASRSDATNEKLFF
TRBJ1-4	-	TRBV30	-	TGTGCCTGGAGACGGAGCTCAACTAATGAAAAACTGTTTTTT	CAWRRSSTNEKLFF
TRBJ2-3	TRBD2	TRBV20-1	many	TGCAGTGCTATTCGGGAGGTCAGAGATACGCAGTATTTT	CSAIREVRDTQYF
TRBJ2-1	-	TRBV7-3	few	TGTGCCAGCAGTTTGGGGCAGGGGCGTAGCTCCTACAATGAGCAGTTCTTC	CASSLGQGRSSYNEQFF
TRBJ2-4	TRBD2	TRBV20-1	-	TGCAGTGCTACCATCATTAGCGGGTGGGGAGCCAAAAACATTCAGTACTTC	CSATIISGWGAKNIQYF
TRBJ2-3	-	TRBV5-4	-	TGTGCCAGCAGCTTCTCCCTCGGCAGACAGGAGGTTCCAGATACGCAGTATTTT	CASSFSLGRQEVPDTQYF
TRBJ2-6	-	TRBV29-1	few	TGCAGCGTTAAGGTTTCTGGGGCCAACGTCCTGACTTTC	CSVKVSGANVLTF
TRBJ2-1	-	TRBV6-1	-	TGTGCCAGCACCCCCGGCGGGGGCAGGGAATGGAGTGAGCAGTTCTTC	CASTPGGGREWSEQFF
TRBJ2-1	TRBD2	TRBV29-1	few	TGCAGCGTGGAGCCTCGCGGGGGGGCGTCTGTTGAGCAGTTCTTC	CSVEPRGGASVEQFF
TRBJ2-7	-	TRBV5-1	-	TGCGCCAGCAGCACCTCGACAGATTCCTACGAGCAGTACTTC	CASSTSTDSYEQYF
TRBJ2-5	-	TRBV2	few	TGTGCCAGCAATAGGGTGTGGCAAGAGACCCAGTACTTC	CASNRVWQETQYF
TRBJ1-1	TRBD1	TRBV5-4	many	TGTGCCAGCAGCCCCTGGACAGGGCGGGCCACTGAAGCTTTCTTT	CASSPWTGRATEAFF
TRBJ1-2	-	TRBV25-1	few	TGTGCCAGCAGGAATACCCGACAAGCCGACTATGGCTACACCTTC	CASRNTRQADYGYTF
TRBJ1-2	-	TRBV6-5	few	TGTGCCAGCAGTTCTCAGGGATTATCTTTTGGCTACACCTTC	CASSSQGLSFGYTF
TRBJ1-6	TRBD1	TRBV3-1	-	TGTGCCAGCAGCCTAGGGGGCGAAAGACCCCTCCACTTT	CASSLGGERPLHF
TRBJ2-1	TRBD2	TRBV3-1	few	TGTGCCAGCAGCCAAAGGGTGGCGCGGGGGGGCCGGCTTAATGAGCAGTTCTTC	CASSQRVARGGRLNEQFF
TRBJ2-3	-	TRBV10-3	-	TGTGCCATCAGTGACAGGGGGAGGGCAGATACGCAGTATTTT	CAISDRGRADTQYF
TRBJ1-1	-	TRBV29-1	many	TGCAGCGTTGATGTCGGACGCTTTGCCACTGAAGCTTTCTTT	CSVDVGRFATEAFF
TRBJ2-3	TRBD2	TRBV5-1	-	TGCGCCAGCAGCTTCGGACTAGCGGGGGGAAGCACAGATACGCAGTATTTT	CASSFGLAGGSTDTQYF
TRBJ1-1	-	TRBV15	-	TGTGCCACCAGCAGTACATGGAACACTGAAGCTTTCTTT	CATSSTWNTEAFF
TRBJ1-5	-	TRBV18	-	TGTGCCAGCTCAAGGCACAGTGATAATCAGCCCCAGCATTTT	CASSRHSDNQPQHF
TRBJ2-3	-	TRBV28	-	TGTGCCAGCAGTTGGGCCTCATCAGTCACAGATACGCAGTATTTT	CASSWASSVTDTQYF
TRBJ2-3	-	TRBV29-1	few	TGCAGCGTCGTCCGGGGCTCGGCGGTGGGTAGCACAGATACGCAGTATTTT	CSVVRGSAVGSTDTQYF
TRBJ2-3	-	TRBV27	few	TGTGCCAGCAGTTTGGGCGGACAAGATACGCAGTATTTT	CASSLGGQDTQYF
TRBJ2-1	TRBD2	TRBV6-2/TRBV6-3	many	TGTGCCAGCAGTTACAACCTAGCGGGAGGCTCCTACAATGAGCAGTTCTTC	CASSYNLAGGSYNEQFF
TRBJ2-5	-	TRBV9	-	TGTGCCAGCAGCGCACTCGGGATGCAAGAGACCCAGTACTTC	CASSALGMQETQYF
TRBJ1-2	-	TRBV20-1	few	TGCAGTGCCAACCGGGCGGATATCCGTGGCTACACCTTC	CSANRADIRGYTF
TRBJ2-3	TRBD2	TRBV29-1	-	TGCAGCGTGGGAATGCTAGCGGGGGACACAGATACGCAGTATTTT	CSVGMLAGDTDTQYF
TRBJ2-1	TRBD1	TRBV15	few	TGTGCCACCAGCAGAGATGGGGACAGGGGGCCCAATGAGCAGTTCTTC	CATSRDGDRGPNEQFF